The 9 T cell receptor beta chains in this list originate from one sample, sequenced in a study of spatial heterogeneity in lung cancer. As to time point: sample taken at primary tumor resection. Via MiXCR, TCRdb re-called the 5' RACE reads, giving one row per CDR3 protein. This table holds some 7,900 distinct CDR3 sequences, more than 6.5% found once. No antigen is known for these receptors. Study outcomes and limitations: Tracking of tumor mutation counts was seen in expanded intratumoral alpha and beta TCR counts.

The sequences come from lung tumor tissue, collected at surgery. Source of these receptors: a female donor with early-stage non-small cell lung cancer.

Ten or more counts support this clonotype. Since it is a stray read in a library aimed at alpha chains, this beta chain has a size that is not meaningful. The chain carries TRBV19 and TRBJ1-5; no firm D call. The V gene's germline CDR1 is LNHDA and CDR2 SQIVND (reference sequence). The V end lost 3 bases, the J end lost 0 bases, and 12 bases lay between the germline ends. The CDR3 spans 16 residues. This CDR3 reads CASSIGRYYSNQPQHF. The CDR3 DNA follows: TGTGCCAGTAGTATCGGCAGATACTATAGCAATCAGCCCCAGCATTTT.

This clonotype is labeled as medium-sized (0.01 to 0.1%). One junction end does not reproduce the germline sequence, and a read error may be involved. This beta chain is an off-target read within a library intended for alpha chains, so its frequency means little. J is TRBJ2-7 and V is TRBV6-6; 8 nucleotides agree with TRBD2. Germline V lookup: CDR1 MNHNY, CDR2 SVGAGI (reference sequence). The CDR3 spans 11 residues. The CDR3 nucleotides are TGTGCCAGCAGTCGGGGGGGAGAAACGGCGTTC. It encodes CASSRGGETAF.

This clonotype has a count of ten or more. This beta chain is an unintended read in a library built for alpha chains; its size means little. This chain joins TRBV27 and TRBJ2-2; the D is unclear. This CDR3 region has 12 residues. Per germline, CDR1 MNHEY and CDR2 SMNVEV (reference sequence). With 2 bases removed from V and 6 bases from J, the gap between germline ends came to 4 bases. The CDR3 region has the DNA TGTGCCAGCAGTTTAGCGGCCGGGGAGCTGTTTTTT. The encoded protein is CASSLAAGELFF.

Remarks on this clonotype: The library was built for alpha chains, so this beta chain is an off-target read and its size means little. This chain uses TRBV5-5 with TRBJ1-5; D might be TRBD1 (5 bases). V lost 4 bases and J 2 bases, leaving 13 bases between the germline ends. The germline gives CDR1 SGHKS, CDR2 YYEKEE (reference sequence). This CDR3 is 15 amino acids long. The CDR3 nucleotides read TGTGCCAGCAGCATAACAGGAGATCGCAATCAGCCCCAGCATTTT. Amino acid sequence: CASSITGDRNQPQHF.

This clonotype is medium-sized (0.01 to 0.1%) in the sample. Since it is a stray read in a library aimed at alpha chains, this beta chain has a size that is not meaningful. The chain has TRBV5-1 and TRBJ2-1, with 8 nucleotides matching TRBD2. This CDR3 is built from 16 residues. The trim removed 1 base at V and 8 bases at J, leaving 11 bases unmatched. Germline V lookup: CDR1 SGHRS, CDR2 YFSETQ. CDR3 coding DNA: TGCGCCAGCAGCTTGTTTGGTAGCGGGATTCCGGATGAGCAGTTCTTC. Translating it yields CASSLFGSGIPDEQFF.

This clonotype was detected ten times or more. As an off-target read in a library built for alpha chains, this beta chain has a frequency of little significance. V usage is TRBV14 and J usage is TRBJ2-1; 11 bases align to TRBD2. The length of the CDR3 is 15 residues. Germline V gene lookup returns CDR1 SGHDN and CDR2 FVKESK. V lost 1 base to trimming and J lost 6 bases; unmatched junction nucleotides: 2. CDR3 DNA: TGTGCCAGCAGCCAAGGACTAGCGGGGATCAATGAGCAGTTCTTC. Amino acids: CASSQGLAGINEQFF.

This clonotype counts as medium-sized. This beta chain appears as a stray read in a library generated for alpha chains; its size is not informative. The CDR3: CASSAFGAGGQETQYF. DNA of the CDR3: TGTGCCAGCAGTGCCTTTGGAGCGGGAGGCCAAGAGACCCAGTACTTC. The gene calls are TRBV6-1 and TRBJ2-5, with 9 bases matching TRBD2. The germline gives CDR1 MNHNS, CDR2 SASEGT. This CDR3 is built from 16 residues. After removal of 4 bases from V and 1 base from J, the junction contained 7 bases not matched to a gene.

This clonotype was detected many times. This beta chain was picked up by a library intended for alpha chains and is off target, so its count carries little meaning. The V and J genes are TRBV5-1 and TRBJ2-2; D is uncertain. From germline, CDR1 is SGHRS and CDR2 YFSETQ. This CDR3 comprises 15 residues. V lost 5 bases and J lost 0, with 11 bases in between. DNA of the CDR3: TGCGCCAGCAGGACCTCTTCGTCGAACACCGGGGAGCTGTTTTTT. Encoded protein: CASRTSSSNTGELFF.

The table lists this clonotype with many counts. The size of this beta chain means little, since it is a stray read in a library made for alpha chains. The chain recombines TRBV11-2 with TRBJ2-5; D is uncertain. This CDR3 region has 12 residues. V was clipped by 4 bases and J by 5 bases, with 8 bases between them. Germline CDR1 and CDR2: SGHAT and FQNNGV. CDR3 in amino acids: CASSYASETQYF. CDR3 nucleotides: TGTGCCAGCAGCTACGCGAGTGAGACCCAGTACTTC.